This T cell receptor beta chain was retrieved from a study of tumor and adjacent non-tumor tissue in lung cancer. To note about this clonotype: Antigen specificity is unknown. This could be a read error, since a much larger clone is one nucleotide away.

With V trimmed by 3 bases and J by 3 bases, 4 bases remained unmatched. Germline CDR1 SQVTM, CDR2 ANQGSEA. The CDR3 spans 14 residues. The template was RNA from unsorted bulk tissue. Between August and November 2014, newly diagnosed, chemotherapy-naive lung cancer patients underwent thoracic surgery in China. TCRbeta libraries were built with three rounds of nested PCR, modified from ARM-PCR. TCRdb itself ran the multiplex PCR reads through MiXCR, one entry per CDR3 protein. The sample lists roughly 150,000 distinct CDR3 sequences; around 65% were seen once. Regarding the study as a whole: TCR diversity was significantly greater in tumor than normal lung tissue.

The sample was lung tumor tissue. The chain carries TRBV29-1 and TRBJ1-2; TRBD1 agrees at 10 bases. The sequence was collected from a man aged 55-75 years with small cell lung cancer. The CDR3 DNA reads TGCAGCGTTGACGTGACAGGGGGCGACTATGGCTACACCTTC. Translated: CSVDVTGGDYGYTF.